Listed below are T cell receptor beta chains from one sample, sequenced in a study of blood T cell repertoires in COVID-19. Clones were sequenced by immunoSEQ multiplex PCR, and TCRdb holds only the in-frame ones, with some missing. The sample shows 35,000 to 45,000 clones, roughly 90% of them seen only once. Sequencing was carried out using peripheral blood. The receptors originated from a human donor in a cohort sampled during active COVID-19. Each CDR3 is given with its conserved first and last residue. The D gene is left open where the match is weak. Size is stated for part of the rows, as once, few or many counts, or as a class when the clone is expanded.

TRBD2 TRBJ2-3 . TRBV13 CASSHSGGHATDTQYF TGTGCCAGCAGCCATAGCGGGGGCCACGCGACAGATACGCAGTATTTT
. TRBJ1-2 . TRBV7-8 CASSLALTENYGYTF TGTGCCAGCAGCTTAGCTCTGACAGAGAACTATGGCTACACCTTC
TRBD2 TRBJ2-2 . TRBV5-1 CASSLASGGEAGELFF TGCGCCAGCAGCCTTGCCAGCGGGGGAGAGGCCGGGGAGCTGTTTTTT
TRBD2 TRBJ2-1 . TRBV7-9 CASRLTSGGQHLYNEQFF TGTGCCAGCAGACTCACTAGCGGGGGGCAACACCTCTACAATGAGCAGTTCTTC
TRBD1 TRBJ2-7 . TRBV13 CASSLRTGVYYEQYF TGTGCCAGCAGCTTACGGACAGGGGTTTACTACGAGCAGTACTTC
. TRBJ2-5 . TRBV10-3 CAISETRSQYF TGTGCCATCAGCGAGACTAGGTCCCAGTACTTC
. TRBJ2-2 . TRBV5-4 CASSFFTQGTGELFF TGTGCCAGCAGCTTTTTTACACAGGGTACCGGGGAGCTGTTTTTT
. TRBJ2-1 . TRBV20-1 CSVRVTNEQFF TGCAGTGTGCGTGTCACTAATGAGCAGTTCTTC
. TRBJ2-7 . TRBV3-1/TRBV3-2 CASSQGPGEQYF TGTGCCAGCAGCCAAGGCCCCGGCGAGCAGTACTTC
TRBD1 TRBJ1-2 . TRBV27 CASSGQGTAGYTF TGTGCCAGCAGTGGACAGGGGACGGCTGGCTACACCTTC
TRBD1 TRBJ1-3 few TRBV4-1 CASSQVKGASGNTIYF TGCGCCAGCAGCCAAGTAAAGGGGGCGAGTGGAAACACCATATATTTT
TRBD1 TRBJ2-2 . TRBV5-6 CASSSRLQGPGDTGELFF TGTGCCAGCAGCTCCCGATTACAGGGGCCCGGGGACACCGGGGAGCTGTTTTTT
TRBD1 TRBJ1-1 . TRBV5-4 CASSWDRGQVTEAFF TGTGCCAGCAGTTGGGACAGGGGGCAGGTCACTGAAGCTTTCTTT
TRBD2 TRBJ2-7 . TRBV6-5 CASRRLAGEVYEQYF TGTGCCAGCAGACGACTAGCGGGGGAGGTCTACGAGCAGTACTTC
. TRBJ2-3 . TRBV2 CASSEALLGSQAYF TGTGCCAGCAGTGAAGCGCTTTTGGGCAGCCAAGCGTATTTT
TRBD1 TRBJ1-2 . TRBV5-8 CASSLETGPYGYTF TGTGCCAGCAGCCTCGAGACAGGGCCCTATGGCTACACCTTC
. TRBJ1-4 once TRBV5-6 CASSLEQVREKLFF TGTGCCAGCAGCTTGGAACAGGTTAGGGAAAAACTGTTTTTT
. TRBJ1-3 . TRBV14 CASSQDFYPGQNTIYF TGTGCCAGCAGCCAAGATTTTTACCCCGGACAAAACACCATATATTTT
. TRBJ1-1 . TRBV18 CASSPGGNTEAFF TGTGCCAGCTCACCAGGGGGCAACACTGAAGCTTTCTTT
. TRBJ1-4 . TRBV30 CAWSERGASEKLFF TGTGCCTGGAGTGAACGGGGGGCAAGTGAAAAACTGTTTTTT
. TRBJ1-6 . TRBV19 CASSIAGHPNSPLHF TGTGCCAGTAGTATAGCCGGACACCCCAATTCACCCCTCCACTTT
TRBD1 TRBJ1-4 . TRBV27 CASSGPGQKGANEKLFF TGTGCCAGCAGTGGGCCGGGACAGAAAGGGGCTAATGAAAAACTGTTTTTT
. TRBJ2-5 . TRBV3-1/TRBV3-2 CASSQVSGIETQYF TGTGCCAGCAGCCAAGTGTCAGGGATCGAGACCCAGTACTTC
. TRBJ2-6 . TRBV2 CASSADRSSGANVLTF TGTGCCAGCAGTGCAGACAGGAGCTCTGGGGCCAACGTCCTGACTTTC
TRBD1 TRBJ2-7 once TRBV5-1 CASSKPVGQALSSYEQYF TGCGCCAGCAGCAAACCTGTGGGACAGGCGCTTAGCTCCTACGAGCAGTACTTC
. TRBJ1-2 . TRBV25-1 CASSEGGLGGYTF TGTGCCAGCAGTGAAGGCGGGCTAGGGGGCTACACCTTC
. TRBJ1-2 . TRBV9 CASSPVSGSDGYTF TGTGCCAGCAGCCCTGTCTCGGGATCTGATGGCTACACCTTC
TRBD2 TRBJ2-2 . TRBV5-1 CASSAGTSGGSRTGELFF TGCGCCAGCAGCGCCGGGACTAGCGGGGGGTCCCGCACCGGGGAGCTGTTTTTT
. TRBJ1-1 . TRBV6-6 CASSYSGAPGTEAFF TGTGCCAGCAGTTACTCTGGGGCGCCGGGCACTGAAGCTTTCTTT
. TRBJ1-2 . TRBV12-3/TRBV12-4 CASSLEGGGYTF TGTGCCAGCAGTTTAGAGGGAGGTGGCTACACCTTC
. TRBJ1-5 . TRBV30 CAWSVLGDQPQHF TGTGCCTGGAGTGTACTCGGAGATCAGCCCCAGCATTTT
TRBD2 TRBJ2-3 . TRBV5-4 CASSPGGASGSKNTQYF TGTGCCAGCAGCCCAGGGGGGGCTAGCGGGAGCAAGAATACGCAGTATTTT
. TRBJ1-4 . TRBV19 CASSIRDRSEKLFF TGTGCCAGTAGTATTCGGGATAGGAGTGAAAAACTGTTTTTT
TRBD2 TRBJ2-3 . TRBV18 CASSPREVGGGTDTQYF TGTGCCAGCTCACCACGGGAGGTCGGGGGGGGCACAGATACGCAGTATTTT
. TRBJ1-1 . TRBV11-2 CASSLQKDTSNTEAFF TGTGCCAGCAGCTTACAAAAGGACACCTCGAACACTGAAGCTTTCTTT
TRBD1 TRBJ2-5 . TRBV12-3/TRBV12-4 CASNNRGQETQYF TGTGCCAGCAATAACAGGGGGCAAGAGACCCAGTACTTC
. TRBJ2-1 . TRBV7-2 CASSLGYEAQYNEQFF TGTGCCAGCAGCTTAGGATACGAGGCCCAATACAATGAGCAGTTCTTC
. TRBJ2-7 once TRBV19 CASRPSVGFDEQYF TGTGCCAGTAGGCCTAGCGTAGGTTTCGACGAGCAGTACTTC
TRBD1 TRBJ1-6 . TRBV28 CASSLRQGASSPLHF TGTGCCAGCAGTTTGCGACAGGGGGCCAGTTCACCCCTCCACTTT
. TRBJ1-4 . TRBV2 CASSEGQAGNEKLFF TGTGCCAGCAGTGAAGGGCAGGCGGGGAATGAAAAACTGTTTTTT
. TRBJ2-7 . TRBV28 CASSPQGAEQYF TGTGCCAGCAGTCCCCAGGGCGCCGAGCAGTACTTC
TRBD1 TRBJ2-7 . TRBV5-1 CASSPRTGSPSSYEQYF TGCGCCAGCAGCCCCCGGACAGGGTCACCGAGCTCCTACGAGCAGTACTTC
. TRBJ1-5 . TRBV6-2/TRBV6-3 CASTPGGFRGDQPQHF TGTGCCAGCACCCCGGGGGGGTTTCGGGGTGATCAGCCCCAGCATTTT
TRBD2 TRBJ2-1 . TRBV19 CASTGTSGPYNEQFF TGTGCCAGTACCGGGACTAGCGGACCCTACAATGAGCAGTTCTTC
. TRBJ1-2 . TRBV3-1/TRBV3-2 CASSQDSYREEPNYGYTF TGTGCCAGCAGCCAAGATTCTTACCGGGAAGAACCTAACTATGGCTACACCTTC
. TRBJ1-1 . TRBV5-4 CASSSDFRDKGAFF TGTGCCAGCAGCTCGGACTTCAGGGACAAGGGTGCTTTCTTT
. TRBJ2-5 . TRBV24-1 CATSRGGETQYF TGTGCCACAAGTAGAGGTGGAGAGACCCAGTACTTC
TRBD1 TRBJ2-7 . TRBV11-2 CASSLDRGTGGSYEQYF TGTGCCAGCAGCTTAGATAGGGGAACAGGGGGCTCCTACGAGCAGTACTTC
. TRBJ2-2 . TRBV12-3/TRBV12-4 CASAYSNTGELFF TGTGCCAGCGCCTACAGCAACACCGGGGAGCTGTTTTTT
TRBD1 TRBJ1-1 . TRBV4-3 CASSPDRGSDTEAFF TGCGCCAGCAGCCCGGACAGGGGATCGGACACTGAAGCTTTCTTT
TRBD1 TRBJ2-7 . TRBV27 CASSLSLWQGASEQYF TGTGCCAGCAGTCTAAGTCTTTGGCAGGGGGCGAGTGAGCAGTACTTC
. TRBJ2-7 . TRBV6-2/TRBV6-3 CASSYRGGSNYEQYF TGTGCCAGCAGTTACCGGGGTGGAAGTAACTACGAGCAGTACTTC